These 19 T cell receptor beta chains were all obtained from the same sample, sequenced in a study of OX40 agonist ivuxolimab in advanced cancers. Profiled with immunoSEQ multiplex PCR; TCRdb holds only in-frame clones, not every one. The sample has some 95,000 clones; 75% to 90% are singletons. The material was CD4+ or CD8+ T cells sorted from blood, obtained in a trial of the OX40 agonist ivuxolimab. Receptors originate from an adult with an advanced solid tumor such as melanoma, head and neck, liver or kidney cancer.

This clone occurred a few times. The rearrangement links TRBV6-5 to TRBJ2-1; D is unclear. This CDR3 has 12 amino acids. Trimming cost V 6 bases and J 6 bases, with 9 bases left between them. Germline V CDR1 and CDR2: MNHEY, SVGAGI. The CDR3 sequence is CASSGTTNEQFF. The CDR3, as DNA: TGTGCCAGCAGCGGAACCACCAATGAGCAGTTCTTC.

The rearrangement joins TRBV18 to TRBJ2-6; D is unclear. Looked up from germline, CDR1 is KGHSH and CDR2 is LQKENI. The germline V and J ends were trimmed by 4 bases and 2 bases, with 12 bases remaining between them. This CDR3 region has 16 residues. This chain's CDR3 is CASSLAQMTGANVLTF. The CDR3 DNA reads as TGTGCCAGCTCACTCGCCCAGATGACTGGGGCCAACGTCCTGACTTTC.

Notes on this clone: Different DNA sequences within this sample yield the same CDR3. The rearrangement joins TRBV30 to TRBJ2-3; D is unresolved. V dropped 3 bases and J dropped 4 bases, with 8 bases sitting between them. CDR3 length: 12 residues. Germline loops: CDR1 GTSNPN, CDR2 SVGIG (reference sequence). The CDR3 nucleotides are TGTGCCTGGAGCGCTACGGCAGATACGCAGTATTTT. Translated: CAWSATADTQYF.

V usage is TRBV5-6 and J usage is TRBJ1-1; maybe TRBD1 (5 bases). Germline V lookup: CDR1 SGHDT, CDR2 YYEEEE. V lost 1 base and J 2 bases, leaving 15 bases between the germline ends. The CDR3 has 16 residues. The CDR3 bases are TGTGCCAGCAGCTTGCCAGGGATTCGAAGTAACACTGAAGCTTTCTTT. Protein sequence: CASSLPGIRSNTEAFF.

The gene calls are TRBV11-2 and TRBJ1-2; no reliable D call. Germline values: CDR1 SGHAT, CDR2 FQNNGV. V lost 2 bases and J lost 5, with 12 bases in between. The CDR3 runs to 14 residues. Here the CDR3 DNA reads TGTGCCAGCAGCTTATCTAGTGGCCAATATGGCTACACCTTC. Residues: CASSLSSGQYGYTF.

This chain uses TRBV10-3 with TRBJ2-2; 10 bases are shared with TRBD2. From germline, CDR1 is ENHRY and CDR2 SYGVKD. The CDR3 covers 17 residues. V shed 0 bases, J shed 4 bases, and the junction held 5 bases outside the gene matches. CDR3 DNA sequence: TGTGCCATCAGTGAGTCCGCCGGGACTAGCGTCACCGGGGAGCTGTTTTTT. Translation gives CAISESAGTSVTGELFF.

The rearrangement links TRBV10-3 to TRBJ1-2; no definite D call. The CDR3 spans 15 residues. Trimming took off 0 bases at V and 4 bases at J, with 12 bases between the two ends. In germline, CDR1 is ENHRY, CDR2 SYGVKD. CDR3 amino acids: CAISESRELSYGYTF. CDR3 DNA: TGTGCCATCAGTGAGTCGAGGGAGCTTTCCTATGGCTACACCTTC.

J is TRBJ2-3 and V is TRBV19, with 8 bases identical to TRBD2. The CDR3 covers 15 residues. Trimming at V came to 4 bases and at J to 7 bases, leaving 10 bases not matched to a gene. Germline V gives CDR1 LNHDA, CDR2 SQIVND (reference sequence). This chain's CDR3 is CASSRAGAGENTQYF. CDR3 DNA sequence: TGTGCCAGTAGTAGAGCGGGAGCCGGGGAGAATACGCAGTATTTT.

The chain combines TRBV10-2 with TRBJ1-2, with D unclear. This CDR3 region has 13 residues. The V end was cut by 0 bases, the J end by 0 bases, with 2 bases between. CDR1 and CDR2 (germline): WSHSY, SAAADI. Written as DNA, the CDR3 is TGCGCCAGCAGTGAGTCACCTAACTATGGCTACACCTTC. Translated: CASSESPNYGYTF.

CDR3 bases: TGTGCCAGCAGCGCCGACTGGTACCAAGAGACCCAGTACTTC. It translates to CASSADWYQETQYF. The chain couples TRBV7-2 to TRBJ2-5; D not certain. With 5 bases removed from V and 0 bases from J, the gap between germline ends came to 10 bases. CDR1 is SGHTA and CDR2 is FQGNSA in the germline V gene. This CDR3 is built from 14 residues.

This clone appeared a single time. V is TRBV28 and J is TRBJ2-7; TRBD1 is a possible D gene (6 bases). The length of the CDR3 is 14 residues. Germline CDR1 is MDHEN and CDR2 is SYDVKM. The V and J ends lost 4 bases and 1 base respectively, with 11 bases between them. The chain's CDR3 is CASSSHDRSYEQYF. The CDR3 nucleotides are TGTGCCAGCAGTTCCCATGACAGGTCCTACGAGCAGTACTTC.

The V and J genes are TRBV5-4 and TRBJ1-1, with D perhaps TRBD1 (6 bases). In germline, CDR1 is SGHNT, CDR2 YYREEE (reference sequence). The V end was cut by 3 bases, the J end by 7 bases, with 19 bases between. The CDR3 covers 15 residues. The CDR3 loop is CASSSRDKPLSEAFF. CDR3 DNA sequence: TGTGCCAGCAGCTCCCGGGACAAACCTCTTAGTGAAGCTTTCTTT.

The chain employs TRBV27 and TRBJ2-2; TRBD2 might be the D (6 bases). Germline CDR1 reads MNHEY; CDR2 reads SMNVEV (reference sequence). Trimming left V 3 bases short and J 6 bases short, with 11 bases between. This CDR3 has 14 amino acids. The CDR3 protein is CASSFWGESGELFF. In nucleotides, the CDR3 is TGTGCCAGCAGTTTTTGGGGGGAGTCCGGGGAGCTGTTTTTT.

CDR3 protein: CASSRTQGEADTQYF. The CDR3 coding sequence is TGCGCCAGCAGTCGCACGCAAGGGGAGGCAGATACGCAGTATTTT. V gene TRBV4-1 combines with J gene TRBJ2-3; a possible D gene is TRBD2 (6 bases). This CDR3 has 15 residues. The germline V and J ends were trimmed by 6 bases and 4 bases, with 17 bases remaining between them. Germline CDR1 is MGHRA and CDR2 is YSYEKL.

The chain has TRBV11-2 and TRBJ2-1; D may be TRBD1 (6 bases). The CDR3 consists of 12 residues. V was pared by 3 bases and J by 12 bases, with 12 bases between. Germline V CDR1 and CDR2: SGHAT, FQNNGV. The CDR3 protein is CASSFGVQGQFF. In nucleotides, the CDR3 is TGTGCCAGCAGCTTCGGGGTACAGGGGCAGTTCTTC.

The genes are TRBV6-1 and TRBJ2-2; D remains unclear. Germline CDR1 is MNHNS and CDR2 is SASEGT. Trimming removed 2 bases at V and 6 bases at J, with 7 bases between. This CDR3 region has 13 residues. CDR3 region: CASSEMISGELFF. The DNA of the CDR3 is TGTGCCAGCAGTGAAATGATTTCCGGGGAGCTGTTTTTT.

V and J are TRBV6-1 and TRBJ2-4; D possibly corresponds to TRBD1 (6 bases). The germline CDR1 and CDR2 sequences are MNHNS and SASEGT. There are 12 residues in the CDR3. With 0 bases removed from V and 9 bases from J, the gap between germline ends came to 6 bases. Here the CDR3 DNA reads TGTGCCAGCAGTGAAGCAGGGGGCATTCAGTACTTC. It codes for CASSEAGGIQYF.

The CDR3 coding sequence is TGTGCCAGCAAGACTAGCGGGCCTACCTACGAGCAGTACTTC. Translation: CASKTSGPTYEQYF. The chain recombines TRBV6-6 with TRBJ2-7, with TRBD2 matching 10 bases. Per the germline V gene, CDR1 is MNHNY and CDR2 is SVGAGI (reference sequence). This CDR3 region has 14 residues. Unmatched junction bases numbered 5, after V lost 7 bases and J lost 2 bases.

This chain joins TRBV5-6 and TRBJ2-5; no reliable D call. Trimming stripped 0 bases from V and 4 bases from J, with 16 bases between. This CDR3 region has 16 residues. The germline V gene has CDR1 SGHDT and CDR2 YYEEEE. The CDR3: CASSLGAPRGRETQYF. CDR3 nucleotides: TGTGCCAGCAGCTTGGGGGCACCTCGCGGACGAGAGACCCAGTACTTC.